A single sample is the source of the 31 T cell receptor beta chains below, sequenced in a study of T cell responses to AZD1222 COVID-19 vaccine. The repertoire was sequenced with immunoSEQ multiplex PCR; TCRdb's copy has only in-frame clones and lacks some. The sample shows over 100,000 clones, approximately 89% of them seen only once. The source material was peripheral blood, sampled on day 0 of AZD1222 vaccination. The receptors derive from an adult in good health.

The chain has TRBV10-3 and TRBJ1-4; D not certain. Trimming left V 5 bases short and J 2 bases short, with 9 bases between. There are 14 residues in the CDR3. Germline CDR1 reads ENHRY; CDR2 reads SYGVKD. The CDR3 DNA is TGTGCCATCAGTCCAAGGAGGACTAATGAAAAACTGTTTTTT. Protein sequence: CAISPRRTNEKLFF.

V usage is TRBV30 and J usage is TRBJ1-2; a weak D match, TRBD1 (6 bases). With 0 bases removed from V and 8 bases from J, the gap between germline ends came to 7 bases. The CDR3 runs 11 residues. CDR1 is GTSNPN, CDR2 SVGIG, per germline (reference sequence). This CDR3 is CAWSVQGGYTF. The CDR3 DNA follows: TGTGCCTGGAGTGTACAGGGCGGCTACACCTTC.

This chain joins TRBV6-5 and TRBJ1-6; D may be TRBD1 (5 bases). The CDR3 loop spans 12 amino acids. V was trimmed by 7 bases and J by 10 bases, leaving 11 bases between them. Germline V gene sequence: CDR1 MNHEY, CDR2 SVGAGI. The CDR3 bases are TGTGCCAGCATGGGGCAGGAATCACCCCTCCACTTT. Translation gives CASMGQESPLHF.

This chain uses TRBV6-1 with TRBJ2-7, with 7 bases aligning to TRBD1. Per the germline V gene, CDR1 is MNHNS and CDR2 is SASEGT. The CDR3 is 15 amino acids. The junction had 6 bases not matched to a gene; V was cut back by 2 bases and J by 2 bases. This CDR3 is CASSEQQGSPYEQYF. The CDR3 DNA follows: TGTGCCAGCAGTGAACAACAGGGGTCCCCCTACGAGCAGTACTTC.

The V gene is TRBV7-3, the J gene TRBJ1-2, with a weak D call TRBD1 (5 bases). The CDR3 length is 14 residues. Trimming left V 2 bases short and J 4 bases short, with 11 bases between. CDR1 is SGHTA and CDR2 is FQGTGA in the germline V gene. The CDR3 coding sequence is TGTGCCAGCAGCTTATCGGGGGAGGGCTATGGCTACACCTTC. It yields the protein CASSLSGEGYGYTF.

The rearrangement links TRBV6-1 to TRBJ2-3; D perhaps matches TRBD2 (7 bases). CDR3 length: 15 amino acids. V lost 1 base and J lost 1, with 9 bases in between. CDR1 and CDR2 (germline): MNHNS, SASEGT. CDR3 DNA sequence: TGTGCCAGCAGTGAAGAGGGGGGGGGCACAGATACGCAGTATTTT. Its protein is CASSEEGGGTDTQYF.

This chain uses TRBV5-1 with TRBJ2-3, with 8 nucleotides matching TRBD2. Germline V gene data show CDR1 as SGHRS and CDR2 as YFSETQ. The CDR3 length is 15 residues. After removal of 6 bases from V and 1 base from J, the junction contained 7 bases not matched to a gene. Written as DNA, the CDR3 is TGCGCCAGCATACGGGGGGGTAGTGGCACAGATACGCAGTATTTT. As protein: CASIRGGSGTDTQYF.

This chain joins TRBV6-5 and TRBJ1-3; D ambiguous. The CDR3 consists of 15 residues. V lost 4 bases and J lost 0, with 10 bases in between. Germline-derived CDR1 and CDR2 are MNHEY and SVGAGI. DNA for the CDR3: TGTGCCAGCAGTTTGAAGGTCCACTCTGGAAACACCATATATTTT. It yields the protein CASSLKVHSGNTIYF.

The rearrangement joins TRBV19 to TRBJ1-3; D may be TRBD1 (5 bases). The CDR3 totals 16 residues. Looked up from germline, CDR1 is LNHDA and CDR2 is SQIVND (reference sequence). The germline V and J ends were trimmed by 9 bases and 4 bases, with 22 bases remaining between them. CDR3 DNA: TGTGCCAGCAGCGACGGACACGTCTTGGCGGGAAACACCATATATTTT. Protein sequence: CASSDGHVLAGNTIYF.

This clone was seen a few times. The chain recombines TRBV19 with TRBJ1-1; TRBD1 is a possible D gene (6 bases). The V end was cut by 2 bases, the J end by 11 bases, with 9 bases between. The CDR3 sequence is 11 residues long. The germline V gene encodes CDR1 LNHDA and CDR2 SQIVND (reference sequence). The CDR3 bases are TGTGCCAGTAGTATAACAGGGATCGCTTTCTTT. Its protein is CASSITGIAFF. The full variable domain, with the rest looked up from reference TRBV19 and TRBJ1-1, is DGGITQSPKYLFRKEGQNVTLSCEQNLNHDAMYWYRQDPGQGLRLIYYSQIVNDFQKGDIAEGYSVSREKKESFPLTVTSAQKNPTAFYLCASSITGIAFFGQGTRLTVV.

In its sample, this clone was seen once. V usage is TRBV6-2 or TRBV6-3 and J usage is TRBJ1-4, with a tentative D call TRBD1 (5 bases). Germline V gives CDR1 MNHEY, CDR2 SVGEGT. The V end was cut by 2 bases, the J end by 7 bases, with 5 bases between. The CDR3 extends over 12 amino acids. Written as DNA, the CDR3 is TGTGCCAGCAGTTACGGGGGTGAAAAACTGTTTTTT. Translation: CASSYGGEKLFF.

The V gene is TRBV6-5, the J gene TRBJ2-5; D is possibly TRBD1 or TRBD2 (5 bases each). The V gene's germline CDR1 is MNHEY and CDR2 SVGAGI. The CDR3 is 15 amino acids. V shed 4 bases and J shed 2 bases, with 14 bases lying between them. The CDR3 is CASSWGRQPQETQYF. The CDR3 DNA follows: TGTGCCAGCAGTTGGGGACGCCAGCCGCAAGAGACCCAGTACTTC.

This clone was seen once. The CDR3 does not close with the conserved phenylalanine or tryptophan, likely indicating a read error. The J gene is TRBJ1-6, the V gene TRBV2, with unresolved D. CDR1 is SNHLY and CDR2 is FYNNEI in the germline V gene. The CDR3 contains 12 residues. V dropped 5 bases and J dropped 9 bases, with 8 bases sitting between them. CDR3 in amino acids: CASSLHSSPLHL. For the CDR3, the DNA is TGTGCCAGCAGTCTACACAGTTCACCCCTCCACCTT.

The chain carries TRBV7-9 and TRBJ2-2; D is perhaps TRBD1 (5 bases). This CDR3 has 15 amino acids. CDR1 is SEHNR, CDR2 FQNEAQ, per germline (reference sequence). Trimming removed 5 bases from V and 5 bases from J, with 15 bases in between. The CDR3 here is CASSSSRQGTGELFF. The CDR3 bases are TGTGCCAGCAGCAGTAGCCGGCAGGGTACCGGGGAGCTGTTTTTT.

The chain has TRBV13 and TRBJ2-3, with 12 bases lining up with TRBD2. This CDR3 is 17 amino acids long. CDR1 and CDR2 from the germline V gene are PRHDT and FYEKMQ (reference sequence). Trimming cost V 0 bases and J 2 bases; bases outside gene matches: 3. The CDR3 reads CASSLGLAGGNTDTQYF. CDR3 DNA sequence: TGTGCCAGCAGCTTAGGCCTAGCGGGGGGGAACACAGATACGCAGTATTTT.

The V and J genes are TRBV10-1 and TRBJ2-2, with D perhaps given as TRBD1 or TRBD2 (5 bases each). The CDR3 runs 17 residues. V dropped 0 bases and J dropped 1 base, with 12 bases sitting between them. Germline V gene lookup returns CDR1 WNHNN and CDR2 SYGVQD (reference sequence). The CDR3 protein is CASSESPRGVNTGELFF. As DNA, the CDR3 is TGCGCCAGCAGTGAGTCTCCTAGGGGAGTGAACACCGGGGAGCTGTTTTTT.

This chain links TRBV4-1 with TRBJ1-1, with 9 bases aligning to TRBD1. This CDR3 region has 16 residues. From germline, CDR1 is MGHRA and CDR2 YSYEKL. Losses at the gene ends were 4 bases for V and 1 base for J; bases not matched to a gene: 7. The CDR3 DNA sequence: TGCGCCAGCAGCCCTAGAGTGGGACAGGGGAACACTGAAGCTTTCTTT. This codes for CASSPRVGQGNTEAFF.

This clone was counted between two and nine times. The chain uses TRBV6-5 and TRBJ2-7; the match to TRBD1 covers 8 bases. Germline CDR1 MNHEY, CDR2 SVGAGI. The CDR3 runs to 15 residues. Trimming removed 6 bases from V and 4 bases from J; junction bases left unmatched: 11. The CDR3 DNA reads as TGTGCCAGCAGGAGGGAAGGACAGGGTTGGTACGAGCAGTACTTC. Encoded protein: CASRREGQGWYEQYF.

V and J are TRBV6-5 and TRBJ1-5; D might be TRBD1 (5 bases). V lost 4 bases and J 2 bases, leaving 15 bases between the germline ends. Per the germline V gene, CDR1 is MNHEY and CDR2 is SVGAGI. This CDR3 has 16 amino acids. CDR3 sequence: CASSLTPGLGNQPQHF. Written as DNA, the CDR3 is TGTGCCAGCAGTTTAACCCCGGGACTCGGCAATCAGCCCCAGCATTTT.

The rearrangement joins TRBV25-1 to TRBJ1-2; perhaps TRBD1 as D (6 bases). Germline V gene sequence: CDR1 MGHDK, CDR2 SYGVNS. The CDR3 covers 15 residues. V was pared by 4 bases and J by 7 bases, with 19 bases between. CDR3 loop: CASSGYTTGQRGYTF. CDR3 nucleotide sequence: TGTGCCAGCAGTGGCTACACAACGGGACAACGTGGCTACACCTTC.

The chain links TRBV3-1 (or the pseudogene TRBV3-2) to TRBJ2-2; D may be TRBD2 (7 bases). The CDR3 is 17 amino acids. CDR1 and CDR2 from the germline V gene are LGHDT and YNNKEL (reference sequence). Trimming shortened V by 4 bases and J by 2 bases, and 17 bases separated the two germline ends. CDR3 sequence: CASSPLNSGGNTGELFF. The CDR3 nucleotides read TGTGCCAGCAGCCCATTAAACTCGGGGGGCAACACCGGGGAGCTGTTTTTT.

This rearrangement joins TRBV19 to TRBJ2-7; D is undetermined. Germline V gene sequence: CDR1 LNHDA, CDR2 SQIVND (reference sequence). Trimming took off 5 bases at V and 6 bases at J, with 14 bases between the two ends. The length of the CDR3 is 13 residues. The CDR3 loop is CASSLQGLGEQYF. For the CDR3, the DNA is TGTGCCAGTAGTCTTCAAGGTTTGGGCGAGCAGTACTTC.

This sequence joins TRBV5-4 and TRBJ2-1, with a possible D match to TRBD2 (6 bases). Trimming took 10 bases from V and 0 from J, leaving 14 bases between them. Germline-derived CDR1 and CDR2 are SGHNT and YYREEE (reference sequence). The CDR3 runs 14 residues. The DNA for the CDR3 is TGTGCCGCGGGAACCGGGGTCTCCTACAATGAGCAGTTCTTC. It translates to CAAGTGVSYNEQFF. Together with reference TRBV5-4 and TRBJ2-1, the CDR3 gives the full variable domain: ETGVTQSPTHLIKTRGQQVTLRCSSQSGHNTVSWYQQALGQGPQFIFQYYREEENGRGNFPPRFSGLQFPNYSSELNVNALELDDSALYLCAAGTGVSYNEQFFGPGTRLTVL.

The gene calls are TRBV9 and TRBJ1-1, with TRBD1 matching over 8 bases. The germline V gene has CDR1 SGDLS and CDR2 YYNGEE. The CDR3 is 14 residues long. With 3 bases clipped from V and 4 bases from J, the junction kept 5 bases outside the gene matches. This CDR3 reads CASSGKQGGTEAFF. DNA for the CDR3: TGTGCCAGCAGCGGAAAACAGGGGGGCACTGAAGCTTTCTTT.

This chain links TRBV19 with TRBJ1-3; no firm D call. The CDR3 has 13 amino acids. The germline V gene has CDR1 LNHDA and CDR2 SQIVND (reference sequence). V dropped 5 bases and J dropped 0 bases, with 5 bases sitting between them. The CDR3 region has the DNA TGTGCCAGTAGTGCTAGCTCTGGAAACACCATATATTTT. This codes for CASSASSGNTIYF.

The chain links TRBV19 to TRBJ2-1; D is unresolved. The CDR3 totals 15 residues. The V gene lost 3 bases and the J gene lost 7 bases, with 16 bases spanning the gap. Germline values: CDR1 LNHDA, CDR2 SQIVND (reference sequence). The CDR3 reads CASSILSDGRNEQFF. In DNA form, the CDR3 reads TGTGCCAGTAGTATTTTGTCGGACGGCAGGAATGAGCAGTTCTTC.

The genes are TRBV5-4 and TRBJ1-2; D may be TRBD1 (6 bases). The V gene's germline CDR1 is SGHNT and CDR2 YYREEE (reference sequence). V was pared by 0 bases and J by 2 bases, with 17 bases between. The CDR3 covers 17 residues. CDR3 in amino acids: CASSLAGFGQPNYGYTF. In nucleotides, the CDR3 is TGTGCCAGCAGCTTGGCTGGTTTCGGACAGCCCAACTATGGCTACACCTTC.

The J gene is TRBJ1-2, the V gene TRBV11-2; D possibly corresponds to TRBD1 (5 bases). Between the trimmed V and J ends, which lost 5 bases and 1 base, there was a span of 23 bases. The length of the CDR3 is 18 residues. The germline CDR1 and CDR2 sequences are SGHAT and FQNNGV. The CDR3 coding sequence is TGTGCCAGCAGCCAAGTGGCCGGCGGGGCTGGCGATAACTATGGCTACACCTTC. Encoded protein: CASSQVAGGAGDNYGYTF.

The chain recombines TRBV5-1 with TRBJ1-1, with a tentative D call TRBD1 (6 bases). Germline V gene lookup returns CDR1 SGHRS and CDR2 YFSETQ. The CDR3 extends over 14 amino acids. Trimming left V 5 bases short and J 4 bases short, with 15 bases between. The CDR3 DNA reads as TGCGCCAGCAGGTTATCGACAGGTCGCACTGAAGCTTTCTTT. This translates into CASRLSTGRTEAFF.

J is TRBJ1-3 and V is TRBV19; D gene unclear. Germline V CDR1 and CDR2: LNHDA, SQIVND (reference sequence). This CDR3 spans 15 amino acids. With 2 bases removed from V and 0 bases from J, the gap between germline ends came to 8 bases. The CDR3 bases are TGTGCCAGTAGTATACGGGAGCTCTCTGGAAACACCATATATTTT. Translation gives CASSIRELSGNTIYF. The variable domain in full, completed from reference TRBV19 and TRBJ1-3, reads DGGITQSPKYLFRKEGQNVTLSCEQNLNHDAMYWYRQDPGQGLRLIYYSQIVNDFQKGDIAEGYSVSREKKESFPLTVTSAQKNPTAFYLCASSIRELSGNTIYFGEGSWLTVV.

DNA for the CDR3: TGTGCCAGTAGTATGAGATCTTTCTGGGACACCATATATTTT. The encoded protein is CASSMRSFWDTIYF. The chain is built from TRBV19 and TRBJ1-3; D is ambiguous. The germline V gene encodes CDR1 LNHDA and CDR2 SQIVND (reference sequence). The length of the CDR3 is 14 residues. With 3 bases removed from V and 8 bases from J, the gap between germline ends came to 14 bases.